This TCR beta chain is from a study of shared clonotypes between healthy human individuals. Study summary: Three CD4 naive, three CD4 memory, two CD8 naive and one CD8 memory plate were used per donor. Notes on the study in general: Rarefaction exposed incomplete sorted-subset sequencing despite large depth. Tissue TCR repertoires likely differ from these blood-only repertoires.

The CDR3 is 14 amino acids. J was trimmed by 6 bases and V by 2 bases; bases with no gene match: 9. CDR1 and CDR2 from the germline V gene are GTSNPN and SVGIG (reference sequence). Points on this clone: The antigen remains unidentified.

The table came from immunoSEQ multiplex PCR; TCRdb's copy has only in-frame clones and leaves some out. The sample contains some 1,100,000 clones, 75% to 85% of which appear only once. The chain employs TRBV30 and TRBJ2-5; 7 nucleotides agree with TRBD1. The source material was memory CD4+ T cells from PBMCs. Subset in this sample: CD45RA-negative fraction. The origin of this receptor is a man between 18 and 29 years old in good health. Some clones in this sample may be carry-over from other donors' samples. The CDR3 loop reads CAWSQERQGKTQYF. CDR3 bases: TGTGCCTGGAGTCAGGAGAGACAGGGAAAGACCCAGTACTTC.